The present T cell receptor beta chain was sequenced within a study of T cell changes during pregnancy in multiple sclerosis. This CDR3 spans 11 amino acids. Between the trimmed V and J ends, which lost 8 bases and 6 bases, there was a span of 12 bases. The V gene's germline CDR1 is SQVTM and CDR2 ANQGSEA. Sequencing was performed with immunoSEQ multiplex PCR; in TCRdb, only in-frame clones are kept and a portion is missing. The data show around 66,000 clones, roughly 90% seen once. This sequence originates from a female donor in good health, enrolled as a control in a pregnancy study. The V call is TRBV29-1, the J call TRBJ2-3; tentatively, D is TRBD1 (5 bases). The sequencing here drew on peripheral blood, taken in the first trimester of pregnancy. The CDR3 loop is CSSRRGDTQYF. In DNA, the CDR3 is TGCAGCTCCCGTAGGGGCGATACGCAGTATTTT.